The 20 T cell receptor beta chains given below trace back to one sample, sequenced in a study of human T cells and chemical hapten exposure. TCRdb analysed the RACE reads with MiXCR anew, one entry per CDR3 protein. The table has about 260,000 distinct CDR3 sequences, about 9% seen once. Noted time point: pre-sensitization, week 0. Treatment meaning: therapeutic diphenylcyclopropenone sensitization with weekly scalp DPC. The starting material was whole blood, obtained in connection with sensitization to the hapten diphenylcyclopropenone (DPC). The receptors originated from a woman aged 35 to 49 with alopecia areata. Some clones in this sample may be carry-over from other donors' samples.

Ten or more counts support this clonotype. CDR3: CSARVRGRAGEQYF. CDR3 sequence (DNA): TGCAGTGCTAGAGTCCGGGGGCGTGCCGGGGAGCAGTACTTC. The J gene is TRBJ2-7, the V gene TRBV20-1, with D possibly called TRBD1 or TRBD2 (6 bases each). Germline loops: CDR1 DFQATT, CDR2 SNEGSKA (reference sequence). There are 14 residues in the CDR3. Trimming removed 1 base at V and 7 bases at J, with 17 bases between.

The chain is built from TRBV28 and TRBJ2-1; 8 bases are a match to TRBD2. The CDR3 spans 15 residues. V shed 3 bases, J shed 9 bases, and the junction held 10 bases outside the gene matches. CDR1 and CDR2 (germline): MDHEN, SYDVKM. For the CDR3, the DNA is TGTGCCAGCAGTTTTCGAAGCGGGGGTTTAGCTGAGCAGTTCTTC. Translating it yields CASSFRSGGLAEQFF. The entire variable domain, with the rest obtained from reference TRBV28 and TRBJ2-1, is as follows: DVKVTQSSRYLVKRTGEKVFLECVQDMDHENMFWYRQDPGLGLRLIYFSYDVKMKEKGDIPEGYSVSREKKERFSLILESASTNQTSMYLCASSFRSGGLAEQFFGPGTRLTVL.

The sample holds many counts of this clonotype. This chain links TRBV28 with TRBJ1-5; the D is unclear. CDR1 and CDR2 (germline): MDHEN, SYDVKM. The CDR3 runs to 12 residues. Trimming removed 8 bases at V and 7 bases at J, with 12 bases between. The CDR3 region has the DNA TGTGCCAGCGCTTCAGGTTACCAGCCCCAGCATTTT. This sequence encodes CASASGYQPQHF.

The chain has TRBV6-5 and TRBJ2-2; 9 nucleotides match TRBD1. Germline V gene lookup returns CDR1 MNHEY and CDR2 SVGAGI. There are 15 residues in the CDR3. The J segment lost 5 bases and the V segment lost 1 base, leaving 2 bases of the junction unmatched. CDR3 sequence reads: CASSYYRGPTGELFF. CDR3 sequence (DNA): TGTGCCAGCAGTTACTACAGGGGGCCAACCGGGGAGCTGTTTTTT.

This chain uses TRBV28 with TRBJ2-5; D tentatively fits TRBD1 or TRBD2 (6 bases each). The V end was cut by 3 bases, the J end by 2 bases, with 10 bases between. The germline CDR1 and CDR2 sequences are MDHEN and SYDVKM. CDR3 length: 14 amino acids. CDR3 sequence: CASSFGGHQETQYF. The CDR3 region has the DNA TGTGCCAGCAGTTTTGGGGGGCATCAAGAGACCCAGTACTTC.

The table lists this clonotype with many counts. The V and J genes are TRBV29-1 and TRBJ2-7, with TRBD1 as a possible D gene (5 bases). V shed 4 bases and J shed 2 bases, with 15 bases lying between them. CDR1 is SQVTM and CDR2 is ANQGSEA in the germline V gene. The CDR3 spans 14 residues. CDR3: CSVVWTSAPYEQYF. The DNA for the CDR3 is TGCAGCGTTGTATGGACATCGGCCCCCTACGAGCAGTACTTC.

The table lists this clonotype with a count of one. The CDR3 loop reads CASSPGIRGEAFF. The DNA for the CDR3 is TGTGCCAGCTCACCGGGGATTAGGGGTGAAGCTTTCTTT. The chain has TRBV18 and TRBJ1-1; possible D gene TRBD1, 5 bases. The germline V gene encodes CDR1 KGHSH and CDR2 LQKENI. With 3 bases removed from V and 7 bases from J, the gap between germline ends came to 12 bases. The CDR3 totals 13 residues.

The chain uses TRBV5-1 and TRBJ2-3; D is perhaps TRBD2 (6 bases). Trimming left V 4 bases short and J 2 bases short, with 14 bases between. CDR1 SGHRS and CDR2 YFSETQ come from the germline V gene. This CDR3 contains 15 residues. The CDR3 here is CASSLPGLNTDTQYF. CDR3 nucleotide sequence: TGCGCCAGCAGCCTCCCGGGACTGAACACAGATACGCAGTATTTT.

This clonotype was detected a few times. The chain joins TRBV7-2 to TRBJ1-3; D uncertain. This CDR3 has 15 amino acids. Germline V gives CDR1 SGHTA, CDR2 FQGNSA. V gave up 1 base and J gave up 0 bases, with 7 bases separating them. The CDR3 DNA sequence: TGTGCCAGCAGCTTAGATATGGGCTCTGGAAACACCATATATTTT. The encoded protein is CASSLDMGSGNTIYF. The full variable domain, in which reference TRBV7-2 and TRBJ1-3 provide the parts outside the CDR3, is GAGVSQSPSNKVTEKGKDVELRCDPISGHTALYWYRQSLGQGLEFLIYFQGNSAPDKSGLPSDRFSAERTGGSVSTLTIQRTQQEDSAVYLCASSLDMGSGNTIYFGEGSWLTVV.

A few counts support this clonotype. The chain employs TRBV12-3 or TRBV12-4 and TRBJ1-5, with D possibly TRBD1 on 6 matching bases. The ends were cut back, 1 base at V and 2 bases at J, with 12 bases in the middle. There are 16 residues in the CDR3. The CDR3 loop is CASSLETGRRNQPQHF. The CDR3 nucleotides read TGTGCCAGCAGTTTAGAAACAGGGCGTCGCAATCAGCCCCAGCATTTT.

This clonotype was observed a few times. The chain uses TRBV6-5 and TRBJ2-3; either TRBD1 or TRBD2 may fit D (6 bases each). Germline lookup yields CDR1 MNHEY and CDR2 SVGAGI. There are 14 residues in the CDR3. Trimming removed 7 bases from V and 5 bases from J, with 16 bases in between. The CDR3 DNA reads TGTGCCAGCACCAGGGGCGGGACCGTAGATACGCAGTATTTT. Translated, it gives CASTRGGTVDTQYF.

This clonotype turned up a few times. This sequence joins TRBV28 and TRBJ2-5; 7 bases are a match to TRBD2. This CDR3 spans 14 amino acids. Germline V gene data show CDR1 as MDHEN and CDR2 as SYDVKM. V lost 4 bases, J lost 2 bases, and 4 bases stayed unmatched. The CDR3 loop is CASSSRRGQETQYF. The DNA of the CDR3 is TGTGCCAGCAGTTCCCGGCGGGGGCAAGAGACCCAGTACTTC.

This clonotype appeared many times. The rearrangement joins TRBV28 to TRBJ2-1; 9 bases fit TRBD2. After removal of 8 bases from V and 4 bases from J, the junction contained 6 bases not matched to a gene. The V gene's germline CDR1 is MDHEN and CDR2 SYDVKM. The CDR3 spans 14 residues. In DNA form, the CDR3 reads TGTGCCAGCTACGCGGGAGGGCCGTACAATGAGCAGTTCTTC. Translated, it gives CASYAGGPYNEQFF.

J is TRBJ2-3 and V is TRBV2; tentatively, D is TRBD1 or TRBD2 (6 bases each). This CDR3 contains 18 residues. V shed 6 bases and J shed 3 bases, with 25 bases lying between them. CDR1 and CDR2 (germline): SNHLY, FYNNEI. CDR3 coding DNA: TGTGCCAGCAGGACCCCCGGGACCGAATGGAGGGGGACAGATACGCAGTATTTT. This gives the protein CASRTPGTEWRGTDTQYF.

This clonotype was observed a few times. This sequence joins TRBV20-1 and TRBJ2-5; maybe TRBD2 (5 bases). Trimming shortened V by 7 bases and J by 2 bases, and 14 bases separated the two germline ends. The germline gives CDR1 DFQATT, CDR2 SNEGSKA (reference sequence). This CDR3 has 13 residues. CDR3 in DNA: TGCAGTGGAGGGCGGACGAATCAAGAGACCCAGTACTTC. This gives the protein CSGGRTNQETQYF.

This chain joins TRBV6-5 and TRBJ2-5; no clear D. The CDR3 spans 15 residues. Germline V gene data show CDR1 as MNHEY and CDR2 as SVGAGI. V was shortened by 7 bases and J by 9 bases, with 24 bases between the two germline ends. CDR3 DNA sequence: TGTGCCAGCACCTCCCTCCGGGCCCAGGTGATAGCCCAGTACTTC. Translating gives CASTSLRAQVIAQYF.

CDR3 nucleotides: TGTGCCAGCACCCCACCGACTAGCCTTTCTCACAATGAGCAGTTCTTC. It is translated as CASTPPTSLSHNEQFF. V usage is TRBV7-3 and J usage is TRBJ2-1, with 7 positions matching TRBD2. The CDR3 is made up of 16 amino acids. CDR1 SGHTA and CDR2 FQGTGA come from the germline V gene. V was pared by 7 bases and J by 5 bases, with 14 bases of the junction left unmatched.

V usage is TRBV11-3 and J usage is TRBJ2-2, with 16 bases lining up with TRBD2. Trimming at V came to 5 bases and at J to 4 bases, leaving 10 bases not matched to a gene. Germline loops: CDR1 SGHNT, CDR2 YENEEA. The CDR3 loop spans 19 amino acids. The CDR3 is CASSPPGTSGRAGTGELFF. For the CDR3, the DNA is TGTGCCAGCAGCCCCCCCGGGACTAGCGGGAGGGCCGGCACCGGGGAGCTGTTTTTT.

This clonotype was detected ten times or more. The V gene is TRBV20-1, the J gene TRBJ2-1; D unclear. Per germline, CDR1 DFQATT and CDR2 SNEGSKA (reference sequence). This CDR3 has 11 amino acids. Deletions cut 4 bases from V and 8 bases from J, with 9 bases between. The CDR3 here is CSAISFDEQFF. The CDR3, as DNA: TGCAGTGCTATTTCGTTCGATGAGCAGTTCTTC.

The rearrangement uses TRBV18 and TRBJ2-1; 9 nucleotides agree with TRBD2. Trimming at V came to 2 bases and at J to 5 bases, leaving 1 base not matched to a gene. The CDR3 has 14 amino acids. CDR1 is KGHSH, CDR2 LQKENI, per germline. The DNA for the CDR3 is TGTGCCAGCTCACCAGGGACTAGCAACAATGAGCAGTTCTTC. Translated: CASSPGTSNNEQFF.